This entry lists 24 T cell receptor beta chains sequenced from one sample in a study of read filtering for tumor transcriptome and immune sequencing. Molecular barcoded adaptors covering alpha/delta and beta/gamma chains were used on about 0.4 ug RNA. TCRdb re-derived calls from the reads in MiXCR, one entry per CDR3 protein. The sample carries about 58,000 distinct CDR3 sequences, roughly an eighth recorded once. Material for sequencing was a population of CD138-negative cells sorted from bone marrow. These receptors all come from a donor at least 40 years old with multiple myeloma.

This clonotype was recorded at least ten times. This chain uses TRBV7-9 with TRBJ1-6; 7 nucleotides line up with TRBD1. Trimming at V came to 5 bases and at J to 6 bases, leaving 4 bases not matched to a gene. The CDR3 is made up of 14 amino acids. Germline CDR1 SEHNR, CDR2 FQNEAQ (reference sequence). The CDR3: CASSRRQGNSPLHF. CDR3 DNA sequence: TGTGCCAGCAGCCGGCGACAGGGTAATTCACCCCTCCACTTT.

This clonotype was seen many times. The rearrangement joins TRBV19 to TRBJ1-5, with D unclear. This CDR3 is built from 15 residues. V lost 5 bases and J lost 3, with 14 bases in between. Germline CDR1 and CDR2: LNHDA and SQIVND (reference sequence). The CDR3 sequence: CASSPSPQNNQPQHF. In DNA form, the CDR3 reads TGTGCCAGTAGTCCCTCCCCACAGAACAATCAGCCCCAGCATTTT.

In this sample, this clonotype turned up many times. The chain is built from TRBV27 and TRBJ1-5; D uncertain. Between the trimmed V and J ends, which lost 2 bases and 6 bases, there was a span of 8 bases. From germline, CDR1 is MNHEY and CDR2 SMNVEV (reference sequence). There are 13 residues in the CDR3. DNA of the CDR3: TGTGCCAGCAGTTTAGCGTACTCTCAGCCCCAGCATTTT. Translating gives CASSLAYSQPQHF.

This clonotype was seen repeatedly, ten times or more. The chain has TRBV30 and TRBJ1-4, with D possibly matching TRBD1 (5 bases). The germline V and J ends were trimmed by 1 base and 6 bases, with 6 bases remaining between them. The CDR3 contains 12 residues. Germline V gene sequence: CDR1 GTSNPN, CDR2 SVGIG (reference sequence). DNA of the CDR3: TGTGCCTGGAGTGCAGGGTATGAAAAACTGTTTTTT. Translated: CAWSAGYEKLFF.

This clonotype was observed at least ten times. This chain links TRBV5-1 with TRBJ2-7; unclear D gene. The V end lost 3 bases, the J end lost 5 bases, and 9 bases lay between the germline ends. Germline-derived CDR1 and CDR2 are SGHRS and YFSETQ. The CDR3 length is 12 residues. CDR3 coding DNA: TGCGCCAGCAGCTCGGACGGAGACGAGCAGTACTTC. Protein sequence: CASSSDGDEQYF.

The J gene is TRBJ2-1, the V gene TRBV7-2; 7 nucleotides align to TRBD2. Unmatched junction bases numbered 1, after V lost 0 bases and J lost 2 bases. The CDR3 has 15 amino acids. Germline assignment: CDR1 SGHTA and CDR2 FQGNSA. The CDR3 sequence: CASSLAGGAYNEQFF. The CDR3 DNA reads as TGTGCCAGCAGCTTAGCGGGGGGGGCCTACAATGAGCAGTTCTTC.

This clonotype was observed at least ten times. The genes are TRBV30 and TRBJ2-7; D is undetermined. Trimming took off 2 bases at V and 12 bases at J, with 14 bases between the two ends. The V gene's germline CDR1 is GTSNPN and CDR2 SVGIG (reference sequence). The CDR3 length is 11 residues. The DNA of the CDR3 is TGTGCCTGGAGTACCGGACGGTCAGGGTACTTC. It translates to CAWSTGRSGYF.

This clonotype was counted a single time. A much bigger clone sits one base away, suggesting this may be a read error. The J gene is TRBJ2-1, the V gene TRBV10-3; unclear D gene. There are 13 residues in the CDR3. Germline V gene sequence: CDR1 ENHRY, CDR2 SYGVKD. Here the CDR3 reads CAIRKSSYNEQLF. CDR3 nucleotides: TGTGCCATCAGAAAGAGCTCCTACAATGAGCAGTTATTC.

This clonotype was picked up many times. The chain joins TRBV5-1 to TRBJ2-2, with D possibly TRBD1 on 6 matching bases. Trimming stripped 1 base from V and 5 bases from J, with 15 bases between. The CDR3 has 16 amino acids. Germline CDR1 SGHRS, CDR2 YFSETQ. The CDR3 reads CASSLQQGTETGELFF. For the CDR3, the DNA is TGCGCCAGCAGCTTGCAACAGGGCACGGAGACCGGGGAGCTGTTTTTT. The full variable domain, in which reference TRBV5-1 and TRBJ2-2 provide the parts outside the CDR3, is KAGVTQTPRYLIKTRGQQVTLSCSPISGHRSVSWYQQTPGQGLQFLFEYFSETQRNKGNFPGRFSGRQFSNSRSEMNVSTLELGDSALYLCASSLQQGTETGELFFGEGSRLTVL.

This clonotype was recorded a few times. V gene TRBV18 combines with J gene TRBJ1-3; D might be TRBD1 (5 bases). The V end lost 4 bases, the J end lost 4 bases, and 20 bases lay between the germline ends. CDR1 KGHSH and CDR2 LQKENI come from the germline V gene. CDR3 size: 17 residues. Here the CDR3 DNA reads TGTGCCAGCTCACATGGACGACAGATCGGGAGGGGAAACACCATATATTTT. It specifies CASSHGRQIGRGNTIYF.

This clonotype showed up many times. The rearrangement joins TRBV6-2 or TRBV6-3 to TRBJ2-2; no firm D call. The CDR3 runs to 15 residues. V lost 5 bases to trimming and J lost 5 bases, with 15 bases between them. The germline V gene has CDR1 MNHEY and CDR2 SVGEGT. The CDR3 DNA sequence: TGTGCCAGCAGTCTCCCGGTATGGCGGACCGGGGAGCTGTTTTTT. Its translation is CASSLPVWRTGELFF.

For the CDR3, the DNA is TGTGCCAGCACTTCGGCTGACAGGGCTTCTGATGGCTACACCTTC. It translates to CASTSADRASDGYTF. This rearrangement joins TRBV7-9 to TRBJ1-2, with 7 bases fitting TRBD1. Unmatched junction bases numbered 14, after V lost 7 bases and J lost 6 bases. The CDR3 is 15 residues long. Germline V CDR1 and CDR2: SEHNR, FQNEAQ (reference sequence).

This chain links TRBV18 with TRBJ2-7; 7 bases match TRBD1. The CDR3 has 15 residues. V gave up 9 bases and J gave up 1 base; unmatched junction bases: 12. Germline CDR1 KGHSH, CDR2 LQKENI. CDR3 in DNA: TGTGCCAGGTCTCCGACAGGGCTATATTCCTACGAGCAGTACTTC. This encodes CARSPTGLYSYEQYF.

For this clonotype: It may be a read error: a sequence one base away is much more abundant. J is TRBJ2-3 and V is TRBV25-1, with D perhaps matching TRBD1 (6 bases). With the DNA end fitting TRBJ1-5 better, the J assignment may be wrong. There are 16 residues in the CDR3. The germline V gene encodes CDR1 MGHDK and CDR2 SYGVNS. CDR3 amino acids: CASSDTRGVVTDTQHF. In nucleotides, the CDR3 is TGTGCCAGCAGTGATACCAGGGGAGTTGTGACAGATACGCAGCATTTT.

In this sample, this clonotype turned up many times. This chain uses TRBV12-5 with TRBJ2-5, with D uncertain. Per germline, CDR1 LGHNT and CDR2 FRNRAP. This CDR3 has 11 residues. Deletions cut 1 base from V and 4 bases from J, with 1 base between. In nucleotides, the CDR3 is TGTGCTAGTGGTTTGGGAGAGACCCAGTACTTC. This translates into CASGLGETQYF.

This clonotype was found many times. The CDR3, as DNA: TGTGCCAGCAGCTTAGCAGGGAGCGCCTACAATGAGCAGTTCTTC. It is translated as CASSLAGSAYNEQFF. J is TRBJ2-1 and V is TRBV7-6; possible D gene TRBD2, 5 bases. CDR3 length: 15 residues. Germline loops: CDR1 SGHVS, CDR2 FNYEAQ. V dropped 0 bases and J dropped 2 bases, with 8 bases sitting between them.

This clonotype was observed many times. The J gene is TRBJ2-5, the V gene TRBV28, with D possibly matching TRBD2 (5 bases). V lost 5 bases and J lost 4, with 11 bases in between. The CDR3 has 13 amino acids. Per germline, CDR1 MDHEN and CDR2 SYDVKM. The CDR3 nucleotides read TGTGCCAGCAGTCCTCGGGATCTAGAGACCCAGTACTTC. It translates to CASSPRDLETQYF.

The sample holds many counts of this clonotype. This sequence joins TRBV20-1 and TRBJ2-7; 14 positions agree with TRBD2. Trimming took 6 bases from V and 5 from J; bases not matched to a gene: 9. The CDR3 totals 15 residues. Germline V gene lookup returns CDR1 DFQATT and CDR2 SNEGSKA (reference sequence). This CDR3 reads CSAVRLAGGIDEQYF. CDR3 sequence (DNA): TGCAGTGCGGTTAGACTAGCGGGGGGGATCGACGAGCAGTACTTC.

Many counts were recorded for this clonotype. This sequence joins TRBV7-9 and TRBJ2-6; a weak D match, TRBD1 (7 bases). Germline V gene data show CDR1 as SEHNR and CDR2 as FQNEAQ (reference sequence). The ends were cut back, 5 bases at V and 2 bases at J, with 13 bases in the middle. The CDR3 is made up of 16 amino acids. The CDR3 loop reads CASSPPGGTGANVLTF. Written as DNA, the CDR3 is TGTGCCAGCAGCCCCCCAGGGGGGACTGGGGCCAACGTCCTGACTTTC.

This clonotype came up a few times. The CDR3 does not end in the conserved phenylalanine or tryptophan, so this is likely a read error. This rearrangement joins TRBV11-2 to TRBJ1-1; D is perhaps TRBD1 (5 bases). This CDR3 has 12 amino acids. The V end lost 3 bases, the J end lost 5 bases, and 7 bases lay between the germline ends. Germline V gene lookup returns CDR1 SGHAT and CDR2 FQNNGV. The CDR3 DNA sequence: TGTGCCAGCAGCTTGCGGGGGACTGAAGCTTTCCTT. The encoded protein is CASSLRGTEAFL.

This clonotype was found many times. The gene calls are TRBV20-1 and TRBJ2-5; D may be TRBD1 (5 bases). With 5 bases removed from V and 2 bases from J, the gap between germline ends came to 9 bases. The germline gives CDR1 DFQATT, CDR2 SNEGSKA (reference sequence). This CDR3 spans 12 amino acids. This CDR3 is CSAPGRQETQYF. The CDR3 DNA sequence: TGCAGTGCTCCAGGGCGTCAAGAGACCCAGTACTTC.

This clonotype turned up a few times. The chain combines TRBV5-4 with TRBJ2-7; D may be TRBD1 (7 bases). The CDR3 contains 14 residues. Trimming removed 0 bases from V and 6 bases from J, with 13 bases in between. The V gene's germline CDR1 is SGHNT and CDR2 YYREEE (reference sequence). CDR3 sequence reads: CASSLDQGGSEQYF. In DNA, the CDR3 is TGTGCCAGCAGCTTGGACCAGGGGGGTAGCGAGCAGTACTTC.

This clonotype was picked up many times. This CDR3 reads CASSQDRGSPGNQPQHF. The CDR3 DNA sequence: TGTGCCAGCAGCCAAGATCGGGGCAGTCCGGGCAATCAGCCCCAGCATTTT. The chain recombines TRBV4-2 with TRBJ1-5; D may be TRBD1 (5 bases). Trimming removed 0 bases at V and 2 bases at J, with 14 bases between. CDR1 LGHNA and CDR2 YNFKEQ come from the germline V gene. The CDR3 sequence is 17 residues long.

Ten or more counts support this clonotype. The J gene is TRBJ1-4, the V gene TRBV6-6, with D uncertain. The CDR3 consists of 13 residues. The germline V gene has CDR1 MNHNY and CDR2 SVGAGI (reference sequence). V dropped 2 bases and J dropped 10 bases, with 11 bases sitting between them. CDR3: CASSYVGSPKLFF. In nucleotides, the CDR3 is TGTGCCAGCAGTTACGTTGGCAGCCCAAAACTGTTTTTT.